The 2 T cell receptor beta chains in this list originate from one sample, sequenced in a study of cytomegalovirus exposure and HLA in healthy donors. 13 Jbeta primers and 60 Vbeta primers were used for the PCR. The data were produced by immunoSEQ multiplex PCR, yet TCRdb's version contains in-frame clones alone and is incomplete. The sample consists of approximately 190,000 clones, 75% to 80% of them appearing once. The sequenced sample consisted of PBMCs. These receptors were collected from a woman younger than 45 in good health and CMV-seropositive.

The chain joins TRBV29-1 to TRBJ2-3; 7 bases map to TRBD2. The CDR3 runs to 16 residues. Germline V gene sequence: CDR1 SQVTM, CDR2 ANQGSEA. J was trimmed by 0 bases and V by 6 bases; bases with no gene match: 12. CDR3 nucleotide sequence: TGCAGCGTGGGGGGGGTGCGGGAGATTAGCACAGATACGCAGTATTTT. Translating it yields CSVGGVREISTDTQYF.

The chain carries TRBV20-1 and TRBJ2-5; 7 nucleotides align to TRBD1. The CDR3 runs to 11 residues. The junction had 12 bases not matched to a gene; V was cut back by 6 bases and J by 14 bases. Germline V CDR1 and CDR2: DFQATT, SNEGSKA (reference sequence). The CDR3 protein is CSATFEGAIYF. CDR3 nucleotide sequence: TGCAGTGCCACATTCGAGGGGGCTATATACTTC.